The 9 T cell receptor beta chains below come from one sample, sequenced in a study of identical twins. One entry per CDR3 protein results from TCRdb running MiXCR on the 5' RACE reads. The table shows about 430,000 distinct CDR3 sequences, with around 20% occurring only once. The specimen sequenced was naive T cells sorted from blood. All receptors derive from a man aged 50 to 59 in good health.

The rearrangement links TRBV7-9 to TRBJ2-7; 7 positions match TRBD2. Germline CDR1 SEHNR, CDR2 FQNEAQ (reference sequence). V shed 5 bases and J 7 bases; nucleotides not matched to a gene: 14. This CDR3 spans 15 amino acids. DNA for the CDR3: TGTGCCAGCAGCCGAGGAGGGGAGGGGTTAAGGGAGCAGTACTTC. It translates to CASSRGGEGLREQYF.

In this sample, this clonotype turned up many times. A read error may produce the germline difference seen at one junction end. The chain couples TRBV6-5 to TRBJ2-7; 7 nucleotides line up with TRBD1. Germline lookup yields CDR1 MNHEY and CDR2 SVGAGI. The CDR3 length is 15 residues. CDR3 in DNA: TGTGCCAGCAGTGACTCAGGACAGGCCCCCTACGAGCAGTACTTC. Translated, it gives CASSDSGQAPYEQYF.

This clonotype was counted at least ten times. The chain has TRBV20-1 and TRBJ2-3; the D call may be TRBD1 or TRBD2 (5 bases each). The V gene lost 7 bases and the J gene lost 3 bases, with 20 bases spanning the gap. This CDR3 has 15 amino acids. CDR1 and CDR2 from the germline V gene are DFQATT and SNEGSKA (reference sequence). The CDR3 coding sequence is TGCAGTGGAATCGGATCAGGGACGGGTACAGATACGCAGTATTTT. It specifies CSGIGSGTGTDTQYF.

J is TRBJ2-7 and V is TRBV28; 10 bases are a match to TRBD1. CDR3 length: 13 residues. V gave up 5 bases and J gave up 12 bases; unmatched junction bases: 10. Germline loops: CDR1 MDHEN, CDR2 SYDVKM. The CDR3 region is CASSLSGTGVPYF. The CDR3 DNA follows: TGTGCCAGCAGTCTCTCCGGGACAGGGGTTCCGTACTTC.

This clonotype was seen once. The chain employs TRBV11-2 and TRBJ1-1; D may be TRBD1 (5 bases). CDR3 length: 15 amino acids. Germline CDR1 SGHAT, CDR2 FQNNGV. Trimming stripped 5 bases from V and 4 bases from J, with 17 bases between. CDR3 loop: CASSASRVLGTEAFF. The CDR3 region has the DNA TGTGCCAGCAGCGCCAGCAGGGTTTTGGGCACTGAAGCTTTCTTT.

This clonotype was found a few times. V is TRBV27 and J is TRBJ2-7; tentatively, D is TRBD1 (5 bases). Trimming cost V 0 bases and J 5 bases, with 11 bases left between them. Germline CDR1 MNHEY, CDR2 SMNVEV (reference sequence). The CDR3 has 14 amino acids. CDR3: CASSLSMQGNEQYF. The CDR3 DNA reads TGTGCCAGCAGTTTATCGATGCAGGGCAACGAGCAGTACTTC.

In its sample, this clonotype was seen many times. The gene calls are TRBV28 and TRBJ2-7; perhaps TRBD1 as D (6 bases). Germline lookup yields CDR1 MDHEN and CDR2 SYDVKM. This CDR3 is 17 amino acids long. The V end lost 4 bases, the J end lost 2 bases, and 21 bases lay between the germline ends. The CDR3 region has the DNA TGTGCCAGCAGTTCCAGAGGATTCTGGACAGAAACCTACGAGCAGTACTTC. It is translated as CASSSRGFWTETYEQYF.

This clonotype was picked up many times. The chain carries TRBV20-1 and TRBJ2-1, with D tentatively TRBD2 (6 bases). Trimming removed 6 bases from V and 6 bases from J, with 12 bases in between. The CDR3 length is 12 residues. CDR1 is DFQATT and CDR2 is SNEGSKA in the germline V gene (reference sequence). CDR3: CSAKDGGNEQFF. In DNA, the CDR3 is TGCAGTGCCAAGGACGGGGGCAATGAGCAGTTCTTC.

The chain employs TRBV5-1 and TRBJ2-5; D is unclear. CDR3 length equals 11 residues. Germline assignment: CDR1 SGHRS and CDR2 YFSETQ. Trimming removed 7 bases at V and 4 bases at J, with 8 bases between. As DNA, the CDR3 is TGCGCCAGCTCCCGGGTAGAGACCCAGTACTTC. Translation: CASSRVETQYF.